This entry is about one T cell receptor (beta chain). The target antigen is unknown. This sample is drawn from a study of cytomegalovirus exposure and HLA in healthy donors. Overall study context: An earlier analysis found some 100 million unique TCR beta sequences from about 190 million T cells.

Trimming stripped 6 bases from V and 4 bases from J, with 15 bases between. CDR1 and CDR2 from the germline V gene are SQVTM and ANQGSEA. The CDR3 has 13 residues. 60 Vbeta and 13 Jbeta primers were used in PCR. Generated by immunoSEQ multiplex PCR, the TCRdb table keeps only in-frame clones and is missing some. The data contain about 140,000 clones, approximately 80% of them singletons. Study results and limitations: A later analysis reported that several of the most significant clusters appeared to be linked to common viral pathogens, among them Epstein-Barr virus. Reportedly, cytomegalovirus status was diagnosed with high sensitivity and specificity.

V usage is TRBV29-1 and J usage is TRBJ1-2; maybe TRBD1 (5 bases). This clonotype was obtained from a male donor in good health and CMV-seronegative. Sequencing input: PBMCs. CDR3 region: CSVTPGSPYGYTF. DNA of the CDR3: TGCAGCGTCACACCAGGGTCTCCCTATGGCTACACCTTC.